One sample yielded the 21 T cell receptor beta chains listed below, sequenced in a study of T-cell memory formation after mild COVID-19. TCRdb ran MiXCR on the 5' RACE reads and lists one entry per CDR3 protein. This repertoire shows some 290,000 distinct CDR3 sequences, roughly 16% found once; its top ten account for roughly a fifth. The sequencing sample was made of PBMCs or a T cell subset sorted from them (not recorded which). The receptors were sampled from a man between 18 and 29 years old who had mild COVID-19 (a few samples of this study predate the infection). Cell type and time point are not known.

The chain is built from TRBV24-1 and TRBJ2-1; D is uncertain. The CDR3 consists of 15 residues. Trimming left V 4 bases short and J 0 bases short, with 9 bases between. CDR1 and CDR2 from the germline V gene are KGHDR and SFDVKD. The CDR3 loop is CATSDGSYSYNEQFF. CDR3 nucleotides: TGTGCCACCAGTGACGGCAGCTACTCCTACAATGAGCAGTTCTTC.

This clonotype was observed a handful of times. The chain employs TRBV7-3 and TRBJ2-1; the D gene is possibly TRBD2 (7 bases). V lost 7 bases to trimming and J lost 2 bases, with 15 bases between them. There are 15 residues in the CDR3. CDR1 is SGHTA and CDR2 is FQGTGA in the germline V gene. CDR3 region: CASTQGGAPYNEQFF. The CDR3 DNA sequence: TGTGCCAGCACCCAAGGGGGGGCCCCCTACAATGAGCAGTTCTTC.

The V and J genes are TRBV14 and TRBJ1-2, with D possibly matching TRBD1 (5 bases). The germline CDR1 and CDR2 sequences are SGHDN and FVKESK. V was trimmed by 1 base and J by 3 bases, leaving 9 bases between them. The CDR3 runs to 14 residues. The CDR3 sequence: CASSQAGQHYGYTF. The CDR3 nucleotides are TGTGCCAGCAGCCAAGCGGGGCAGCACTATGGCTACACCTTC.

The DNA for the CDR3 is TGTGCCAGCAGCGTAGGTAATAGCGGACCCTTCACCGGGGAGCTGTTTTTT. This sequence encodes CASSVGNSGPFTGELFF. J is TRBJ2-2 and V is TRBV9; possibly TRBD2 for D (6 bases). Trimming took 0 bases from V and 4 from J, leaving 16 bases between them. Germline V gives CDR1 SGDLS, CDR2 YYNGEE. This CDR3 has 17 residues.

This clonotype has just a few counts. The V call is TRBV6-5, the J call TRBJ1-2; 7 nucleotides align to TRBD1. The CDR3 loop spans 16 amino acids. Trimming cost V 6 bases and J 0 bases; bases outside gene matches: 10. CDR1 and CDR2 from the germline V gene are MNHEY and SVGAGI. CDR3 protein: CASRRSGGTANYGYTF. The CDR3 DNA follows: TGTGCCAGCAGACGATCCGGCGGGACAGCTAACTATGGCTACACCTTC.

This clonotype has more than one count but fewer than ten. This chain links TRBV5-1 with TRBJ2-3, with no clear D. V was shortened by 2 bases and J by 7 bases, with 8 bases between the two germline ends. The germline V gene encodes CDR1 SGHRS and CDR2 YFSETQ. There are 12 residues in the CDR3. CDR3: CASSFEGYTQYF. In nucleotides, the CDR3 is TGCGCCAGCAGCTTCGAAGGGTATACGCAGTATTTT.

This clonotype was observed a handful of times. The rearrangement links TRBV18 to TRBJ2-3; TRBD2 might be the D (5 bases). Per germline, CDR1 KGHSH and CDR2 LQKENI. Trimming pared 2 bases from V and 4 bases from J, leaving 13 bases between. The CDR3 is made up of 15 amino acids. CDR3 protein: CASSPGGLGSDTQYF. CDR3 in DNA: TGTGCCAGCTCACCAGGAGGCCTAGGCTCAGATACGCAGTATTTT.

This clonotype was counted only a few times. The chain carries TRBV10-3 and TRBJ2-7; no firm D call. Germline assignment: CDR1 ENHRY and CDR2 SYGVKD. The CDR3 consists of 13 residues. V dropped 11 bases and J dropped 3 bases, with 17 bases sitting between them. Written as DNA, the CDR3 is TGTGCCGCAGGACGGACGGGTGACTACGAGCAGTACTTC. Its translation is CAAGRTGDYEQYF.

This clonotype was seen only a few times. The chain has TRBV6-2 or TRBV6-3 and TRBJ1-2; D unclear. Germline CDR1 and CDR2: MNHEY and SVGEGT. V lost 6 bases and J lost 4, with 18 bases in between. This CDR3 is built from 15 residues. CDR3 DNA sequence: TGTGCCAGCAGAACAGCGCCCGGACCCATCTATGGCTACACCTTC. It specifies CASRTAPGPIYGYTF.

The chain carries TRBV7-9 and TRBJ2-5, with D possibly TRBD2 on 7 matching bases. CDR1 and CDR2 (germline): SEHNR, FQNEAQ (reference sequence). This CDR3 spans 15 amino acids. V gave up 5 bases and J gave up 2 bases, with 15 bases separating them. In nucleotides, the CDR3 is TGTGCCAGCAGCCCCGGAGGGAGGGGGCAAGAGACCCAGTACTTC. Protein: CASSPGGRGQETQYF.

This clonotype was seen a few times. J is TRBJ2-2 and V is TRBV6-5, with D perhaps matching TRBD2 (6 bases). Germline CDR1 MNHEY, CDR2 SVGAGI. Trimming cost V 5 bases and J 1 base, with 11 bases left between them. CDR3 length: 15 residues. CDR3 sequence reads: CASSLDGGNTGELFF. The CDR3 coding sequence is TGTGCCAGCAGTCTGGACGGGGGGAACACCGGGGAGCTGTTTTTT.

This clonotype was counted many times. CDR3 nucleotides: TGCAGCGTTGGACTGGACCGTAACACTGAAGCTTTCTTT. It is translated as CSVGLDRNTEAFF. The rearrangement links TRBV29-1 to TRBJ1-1; D is unclear. Germline CDR1 is SQVTM and CDR2 is ANQGSEA. The V gene lost 4 bases and the J gene lost 2 bases, with 11 bases spanning the gap. The CDR3 is made up of 13 amino acids.

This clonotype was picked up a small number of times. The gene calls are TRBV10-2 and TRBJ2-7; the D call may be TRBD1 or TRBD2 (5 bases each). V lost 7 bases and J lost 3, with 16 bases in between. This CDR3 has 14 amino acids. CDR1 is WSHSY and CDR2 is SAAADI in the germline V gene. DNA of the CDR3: TGCGCCAGCATGAATAAGAGGGACGGCTACGAGCAGTACGTC. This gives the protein CASMNKRDGYEQYV.

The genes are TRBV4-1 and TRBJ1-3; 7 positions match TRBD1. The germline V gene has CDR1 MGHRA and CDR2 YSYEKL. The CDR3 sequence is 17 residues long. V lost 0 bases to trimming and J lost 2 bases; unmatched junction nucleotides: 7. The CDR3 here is CASSQDRYRGTGNTIYF. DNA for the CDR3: TGCGCCAGCAGCCAAGATCGATACAGGGGAACTGGAAACACCATATATTTT.

The CDR3 loop reads CASSYRAETPLHF. The CDR3 DNA is TGTGCCAGCAGTTATCGCGCAGAGACACCCCTCCACTTT. V usage is TRBV6-2 or TRBV6-3 and J usage is TRBJ1-6; D ambiguous. Germline values: CDR1 MNHEY, CDR2 SVGEGT. The CDR3 is made up of 13 amino acids. Trimming took 3 bases from V and 11 from J, leaving 11 bases between them.

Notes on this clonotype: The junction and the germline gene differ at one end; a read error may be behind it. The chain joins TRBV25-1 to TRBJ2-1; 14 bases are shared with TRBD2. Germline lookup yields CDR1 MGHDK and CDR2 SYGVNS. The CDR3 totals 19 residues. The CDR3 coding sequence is TGTGCCCGCAGTGTATTGACTAGCGGGGGGGCAAGCCCCTTTGGTGAGCAGTTCTTC. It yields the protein CARSVLTSGGASPFGEQFF.

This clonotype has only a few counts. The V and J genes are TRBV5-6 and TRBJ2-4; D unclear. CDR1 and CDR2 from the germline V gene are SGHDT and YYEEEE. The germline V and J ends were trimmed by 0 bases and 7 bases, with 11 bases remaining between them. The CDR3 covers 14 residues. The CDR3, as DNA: TGTGCCAGCAGCTTGGATGGGCAGATCAACATTCAGTACTTC. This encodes CASSLDGQINIQYF.

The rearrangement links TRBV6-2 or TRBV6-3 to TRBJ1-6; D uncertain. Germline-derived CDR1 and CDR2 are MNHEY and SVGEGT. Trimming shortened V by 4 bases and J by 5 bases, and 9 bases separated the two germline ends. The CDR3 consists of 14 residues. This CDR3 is CASSFRLNNSPLHF. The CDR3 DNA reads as TGTGCCAGCAGTTTTCGGTTGAATAATTCACCCCTCCACTTT.

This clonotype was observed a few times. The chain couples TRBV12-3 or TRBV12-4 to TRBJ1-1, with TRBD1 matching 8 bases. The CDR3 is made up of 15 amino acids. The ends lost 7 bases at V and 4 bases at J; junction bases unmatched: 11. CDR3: CASTHPPGTGTEAFF. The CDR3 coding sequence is TGTGCCAGCACTCATCCCCCGGGGACAGGCACTGAAGCTTTCTTT.

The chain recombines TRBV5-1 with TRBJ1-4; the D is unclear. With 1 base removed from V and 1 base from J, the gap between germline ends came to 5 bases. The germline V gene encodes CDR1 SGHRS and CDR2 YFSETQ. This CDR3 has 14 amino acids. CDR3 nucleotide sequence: TGCGCCAGCAGCTTGAAGGGAACTAATGAAAAACTGTTTTTT. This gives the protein CASSLKGTNEKLFF.

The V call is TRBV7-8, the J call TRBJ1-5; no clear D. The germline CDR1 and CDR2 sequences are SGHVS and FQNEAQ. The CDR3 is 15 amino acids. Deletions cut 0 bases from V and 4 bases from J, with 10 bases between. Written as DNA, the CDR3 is TGTGCCAGCAGCTTAGCAGGTTACCTAAATCAGCCCCAGCATTTT. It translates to CASSLAGYLNQPQHF.